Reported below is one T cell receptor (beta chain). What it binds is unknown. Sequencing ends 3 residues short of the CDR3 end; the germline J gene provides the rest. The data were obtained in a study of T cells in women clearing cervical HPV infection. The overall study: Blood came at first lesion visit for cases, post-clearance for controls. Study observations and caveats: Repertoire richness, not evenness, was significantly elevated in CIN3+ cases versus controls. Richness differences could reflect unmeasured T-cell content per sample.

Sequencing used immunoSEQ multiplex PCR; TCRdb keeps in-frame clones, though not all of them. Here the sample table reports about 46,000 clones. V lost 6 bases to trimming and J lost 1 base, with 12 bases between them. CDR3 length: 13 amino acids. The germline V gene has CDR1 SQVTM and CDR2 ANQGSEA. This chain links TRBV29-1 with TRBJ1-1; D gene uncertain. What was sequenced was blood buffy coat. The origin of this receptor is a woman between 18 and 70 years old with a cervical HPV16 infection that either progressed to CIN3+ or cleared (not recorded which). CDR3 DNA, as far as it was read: TGCAGCGTAATGACCGCGGGGAACACTGAA. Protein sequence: CSVMTAGNTE. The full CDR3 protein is CSVMTAGNTEAFF.